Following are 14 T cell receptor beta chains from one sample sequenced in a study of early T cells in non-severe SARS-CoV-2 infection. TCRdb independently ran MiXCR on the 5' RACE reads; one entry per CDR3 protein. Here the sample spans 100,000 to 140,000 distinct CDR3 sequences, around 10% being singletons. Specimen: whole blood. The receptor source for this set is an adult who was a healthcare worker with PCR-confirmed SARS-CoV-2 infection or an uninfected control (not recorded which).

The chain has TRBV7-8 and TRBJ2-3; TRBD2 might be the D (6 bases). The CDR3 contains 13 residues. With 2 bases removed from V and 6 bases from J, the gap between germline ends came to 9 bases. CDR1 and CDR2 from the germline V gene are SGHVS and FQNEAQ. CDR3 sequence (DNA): TGTGCCAGCAGCTTATCACTAGCCGATACGCAGTATTTT. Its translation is CASSLSLADTQYF.

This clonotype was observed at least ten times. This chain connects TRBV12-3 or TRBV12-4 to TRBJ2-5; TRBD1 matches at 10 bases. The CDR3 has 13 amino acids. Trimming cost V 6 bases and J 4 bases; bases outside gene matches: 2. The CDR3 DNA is TGTGCCAGCAGCCGGACAGGGGGAGAGACCCAGTACTTC. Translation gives CASSRTGGETQYF.

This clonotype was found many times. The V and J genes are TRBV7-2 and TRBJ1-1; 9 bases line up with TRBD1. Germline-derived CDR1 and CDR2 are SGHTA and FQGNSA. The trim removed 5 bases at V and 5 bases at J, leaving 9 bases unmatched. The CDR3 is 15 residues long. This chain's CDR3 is CASSRGQGMRTEAFF. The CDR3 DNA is TGTGCCAGCAGCCGGGGACAGGGAATGAGGACTGAAGCTTTCTTT.

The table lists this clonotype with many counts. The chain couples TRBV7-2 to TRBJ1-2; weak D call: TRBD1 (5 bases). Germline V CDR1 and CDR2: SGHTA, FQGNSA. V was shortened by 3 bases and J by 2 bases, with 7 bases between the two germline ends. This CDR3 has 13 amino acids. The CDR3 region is CASSLAGNYGYTF. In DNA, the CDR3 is TGTGCCAGCAGCTTGGCAGGGAACTATGGCTACACCTTC.

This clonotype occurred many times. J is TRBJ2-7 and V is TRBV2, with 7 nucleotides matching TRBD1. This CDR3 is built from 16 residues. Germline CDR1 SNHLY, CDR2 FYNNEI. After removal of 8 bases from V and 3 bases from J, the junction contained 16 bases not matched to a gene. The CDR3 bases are TGTGCCAGCGGACTCCCGGGACAAAGGGGGCTCTACGAGCAGTACTTC. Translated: CASGLPGQRGLYEQYF.

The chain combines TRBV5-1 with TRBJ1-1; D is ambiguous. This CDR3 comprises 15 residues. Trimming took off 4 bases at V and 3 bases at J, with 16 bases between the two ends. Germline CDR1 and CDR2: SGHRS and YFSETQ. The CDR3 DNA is TGCGCCAGCAGCCACAACCGAGTGGCGGACACTGAAGCTTTCTTT. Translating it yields CASSHNRVADTEAFF.

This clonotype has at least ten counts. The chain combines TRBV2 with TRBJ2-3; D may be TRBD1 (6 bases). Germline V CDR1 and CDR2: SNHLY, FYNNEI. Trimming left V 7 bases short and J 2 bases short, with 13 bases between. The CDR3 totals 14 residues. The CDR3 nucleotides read TGTGCCAGCACCCAGGGGATCCCCACAGATACGCAGTATTTT. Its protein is CASTQGIPTDTQYF.

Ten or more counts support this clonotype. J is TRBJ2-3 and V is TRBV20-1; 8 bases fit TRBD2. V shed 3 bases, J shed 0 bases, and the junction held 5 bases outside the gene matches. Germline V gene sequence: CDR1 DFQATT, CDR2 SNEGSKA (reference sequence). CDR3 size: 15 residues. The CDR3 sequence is CSASSSGGSTDTQYF. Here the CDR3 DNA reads TGCAGTGCTAGTTCGAGCGGGGGAAGCACAGATACGCAGTATTTT.

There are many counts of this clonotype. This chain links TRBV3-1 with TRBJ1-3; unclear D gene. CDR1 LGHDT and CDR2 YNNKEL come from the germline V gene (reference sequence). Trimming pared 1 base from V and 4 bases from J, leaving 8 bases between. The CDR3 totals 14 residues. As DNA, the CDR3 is TGTGCCAGCAGCCAAGGTCCAGCCGGAAACACCATATATTTT. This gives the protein CASSQGPAGNTIYF.

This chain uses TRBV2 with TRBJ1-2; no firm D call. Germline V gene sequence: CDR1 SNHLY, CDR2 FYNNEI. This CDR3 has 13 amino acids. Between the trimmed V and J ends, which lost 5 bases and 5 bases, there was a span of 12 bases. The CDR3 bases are TGTGCCAGCAGTATTGGGGAGGGATATGGCTACACCTTC. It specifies CASSIGEGYGYTF.

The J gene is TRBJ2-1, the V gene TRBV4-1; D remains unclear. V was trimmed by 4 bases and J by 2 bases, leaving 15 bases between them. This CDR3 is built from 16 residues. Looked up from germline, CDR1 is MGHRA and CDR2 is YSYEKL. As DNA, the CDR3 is TGCGCCAGCAGCCTCCTAACTCCCGGCCCCTACAATGAGCAGTTCTTC. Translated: CASSLLTPGPYNEQFF.

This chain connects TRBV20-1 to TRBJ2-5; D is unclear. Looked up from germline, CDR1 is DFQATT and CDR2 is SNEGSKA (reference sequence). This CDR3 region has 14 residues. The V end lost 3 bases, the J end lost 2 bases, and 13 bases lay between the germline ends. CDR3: CSASVGLWQETQYF. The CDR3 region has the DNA TGCAGTGCTAGTGTTGGGTTGTGGCAAGAGACCCAGTACTTC.

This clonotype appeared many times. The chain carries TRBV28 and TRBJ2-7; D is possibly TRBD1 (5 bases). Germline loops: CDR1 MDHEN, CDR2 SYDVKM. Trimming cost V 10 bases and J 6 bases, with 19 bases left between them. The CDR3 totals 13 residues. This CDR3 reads CATRKRGRFEQYF. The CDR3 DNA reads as TGTGCCACCCGAAAAAGGGGCCGTTTCGAGCAGTACTTC.

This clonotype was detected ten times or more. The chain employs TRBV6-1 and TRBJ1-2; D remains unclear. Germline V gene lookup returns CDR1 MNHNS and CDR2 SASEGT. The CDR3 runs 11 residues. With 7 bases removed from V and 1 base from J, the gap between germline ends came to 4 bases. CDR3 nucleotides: TGTGCCAGCACAAATAACTATGGCTACACCTTC. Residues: CASTNNYGYTF.